Described below is a single TCR beta chain sequence and its context. The data derive from a study of blood T cell repertoires in COVID-19. At the level of the study: Samples of COVID-19 (acute and convalescent) were obtained from the United States, Italy and Spain. The cDNA or gDNA used as material had been derived from T cells, B-cell-depleted T cells, or PBMCs.

As handled by the study authors: The assay estimated nucleated cells by amplifying reference gene primers. Produced via immunoSEQ multiplex PCR; TCRdb's table is partial and in-frame only. V and J calls and clone size are as listed in that table; D and trimming were resolved from the DNA. This table has under 75,000 clones, around nine tenths appearing once. V was pared by 2 bases and J by 13 bases, with 5 bases of the junction left unmatched. CDR1 and CDR2 from the germline V gene are SGHKS and YYEKEE (reference sequence). The CDR3 is made up of 13 amino acids. The sequence was obtained from a woman aged 18 to 35 with acute or convalescent COVID-19. Sequenced material: peripheral blood. The genes are TRBV5-5 and TRBJ1-4; 10 bases are shared with TRBD1. CDR3 sequence (DNA): TGTGCCAGCAGCTTAGCGGACAGGGGGAGACTGTTTTTT. Translating gives CASSLADRGRLFF.